A selection of T cell receptor beta chains follows, all from one sample in a study of T cell responses to AZD1222 COVID-19 vaccine. Libraries were prepared by immunoSEQ multiplex PCR; TCRdb keeps only in-frame clonotypes and omits some of them. The sample shows over 100,000 clones, around nine tenths of them seen only once. The material sequenced was peripheral blood, taken on day 0 of AZD1222 vaccination. The receptors stem from an adult in good health. Each CDR3 is given with its conserved first and last residue. A D gene is named only where the DNA matches it firmly. Expanded clones get a size class; other rows say once, few or many, or leave the size out.

d_call | cdr3_length | j_call | clone_size | v_call | cdr3_aa | cdr3_nt
- | 15 | TRBJ1-1 | - | TRBV19 | CASSMGSAGNTEAFF | TGTGCCAGTAGTATGGGTTCGGCAGGGAACACTGAAGCTTTCTTT
TRBD1 | 18 | TRBJ2-2 | - | TRBV5-1 | CASSLVLGTGTNTGELFF | TGCGCCAGCAGCTTGGTGTTGGGGACAGGGACGAACACCGGGGAGCTGTTTTTT
TRBD1 | 15 | TRBJ1-2 | once | TRBV14 | CASSRDAGGYYGYTF | TGTGCCAGCAGCCGGGATGCAGGGGGATACTATGGCTACACCTTC
- | 12 | TRBJ1-1 | - | TRBV15 | CATSGRGTEAFF | TGTGCCACCAGCGGGCGAGGTACTGAAGCTTTCTTT
- | 13 | TRBJ2-7 | - | TRBV6-5 | CASSWDTVGEQYF | TGTGCCAGCAGTTGGGACACGGTTGGCGAGCAGTACTTC
- | 14 | TRBJ1-5 | - | TRBV27 | CASSLSRTTQPQHF | TGTGCCAGCAGTTTGTCCAGAACGACTCAGCCCCAGCATTTT
- | 14 | TRBJ1-5 | - | TRBV4-1 | CASSQGPLNQPQHF | TGCGCCAGCAGCCAAGGGCCCCTGAATCAGCCCCAGCATTTT
TRBD2 | 17 | TRBJ2-3 | - | TRBV5-1 | CASSLSASGGVTDTQYF | TGCGCCAGCAGCTTGTCGGCTAGCGGGGGTGTCACAGATACGCAGTATTTT
- | 14 | TRBJ1-1 | - | TRBV2 | CASSDGGPNTEAFF | TGTGCCAGCAGTGACGGAGGGCCAAACACTGAAGCTTTCTTT
- | 13 | TRBJ2-6 | - | TRBV7-2 | CASRDSGANVLTF | TGTGCCAGCAGGGACTCTGGGGCCAACGTCCTGACTTTC
TRBD1 | 17 | TRBJ2-7 | - | TRBV4-1 | CASSQPTNRDRDYEQYF | TGCGCCAGCAGCCAACCAACGAACCGGGACAGGGATTACGAGCAGTACTTC
- | 13 | TRBJ1-5 | - | TRBV3-1/TRBV3-2 | CASSLGGSQPQHF | TGTGCCAGCAGCCTAGGGGGGAGTCAGCCCCAGCATTTT
- | 15 | TRBJ1-1 | - | TRBV9 | CASSAPEKGNTEAFF | TGTGCCAGCAGCGCCCCTGAAAAAGGGAACACTGAAGCTTTCTTT
- | 11 | TRBJ2-7 | - | TRBV6-5 | CASSYLYEQYF | TGTGCCAGCAGTTACCTCTACGAGCAGTACTTC
- | 13 | TRBJ1-1 | - | TRBV25-1 | CASSGTENTEAFF | TGTGCCAGCAGTGGGACTGAGAACACTGAAGCTTTCTTT
- | 13 | TRBJ2-7 | - | TRBV5-1 | CASSLVGFYEQYF | TGCGCCAGCAGCTTGGTGGGGTTCTACGAGCAGTACTTC
- | 14 | TRBJ1-1 | - | TRBV2 | CASSPTGHNTEAFF | TGTGCCAGCAGTCCAACAGGGCACAACACTGAAGCTTTCTTT
- | 12 | TRBJ2-7 | - | TRBV2 | CASSEDWYEQYF | TGTGCCAGCAGTGAGGATTGGTACGAGCAGTACTTC
TRBD1 | 14 | TRBJ1-1 | - | TRBV7-7 | CASSPLTGEAEAFF | TGTGCCAGCAGTCCGTTGACAGGGGAAGCTGAAGCTTTCTTT
- | 18 | TRBJ1-5 | - | TRBV7-8 | CASSLVGWTHDSNQPQHF | TGTGCCAGCAGCTTAGTAGGCTGGACCCATGATAGCAATCAGCCCCAGCATTTT
- | 15 | TRBJ2-2 | - | TRBV18 | CASSPLGADTGELFF | TGTGCCAGCTCACCACTCGGGGCGGACACCGGGGAGCTGTTTTTT
- | 15 | TRBJ2-2 | - | TRBV30 | CAWAPPRHQTGELFF | TGTGCCTGGGCCCCCCCGAGACACCAAACCGGGGAGCTGTTTTTT
- | 16 | TRBJ2-1 | - | TRBV7-9 | CASSLTEKPLGNEQFF | TGTGCCAGCAGCTTAACGGAGAAGCCCTTGGGCAATGAGCAGTTCTTC
- | 13 | TRBJ2-2 | - | TRBV19 | CASSKTASGELFF | TGTGCCAGTAGTAAGACAGCATCCGGGGAGCTGTTTTTT
- | 14 | TRBJ1-3 | - | TRBV6-5 | CASSLIGSGNTIYF | TGTGCCAGCAGCCTGATTGGCTCTGGAAACACCATATATTTT
- | 15 | TRBJ1-5 | - | TRBV9 | CASSVGVWSNQPQHF | TGTGCCAGCAGCGTAGGGGTGTGGAGCAATCAGCCCCAGCATTTT
TRBD2 | 15 | TRBJ2-7 | - | TRBV12-5 | CASGPTSGGTYEQYF | TGTGCTAGTGGTCCGACTAGCGGGGGGACCTACGAGCAGTACTTC
TRBD1 | 14 | TRBJ1-1 | once | TRBV3-1/TRBV3-2 | CASSPQGEATEAFF | TGTGCCAGCAGCCCACAGGGGGAGGCCACTGAAGCTTTCTTT
- | 13 | TRBJ1-1 | - | TRBV27 | CASSWGVNTEAFF | TGTGCCAGCAGCTGGGGAGTGAACACTGAAGCTTTCTTT
TRBD1 | 15 | TRBJ1-2 | - | TRBV6-4 | CASSPGTGLVNGYTF | TGTGCCAGCAGTCCCGGGACAGGGCTGGTAAATGGCTACACCTTC
- | 12 | TRBJ2-2 | - | TRBV15 | CAIQGGTGELFF | TGTGCCATCCAGGGGGGCACCGGGGAGCTGTTTTTT
- | 13 | TRBJ1-1 | - | TRBV7-3 | CASSSQMNTEAFF | TGTGCCAGCAGCTCCCAGATGAACACTGAAGCTTTCTTT
- | 12 | TRBJ1-2 | - | TRBV10-3 | CAITVPQGVYTF | TGTGCCATCACCGTTCCACAAGGAGTCTACACCTTC
TRBD2 | 15 | TRBJ2-3 | - | TRBV5-1 | CASTRAGGLKDTQYF | TGCGCCAGCACCCGTGCGGGGGGGCTTAAAGATACGCAGTATTTT
- | 17 | TRBJ2-2 | - | TRBV19 | CASSIWAGVSNTGELFF | TGTGCCAGTAGTATTTGGGCAGGGGTTTCGAACACCGGGGAGCTGTTTTTT
- | 16 | TRBJ1-2 | few | TRBV5-1 | CASSLSPGWGPLSSTF | TGCGCCAGCAGCTTGAGCCCTGGGTGGGGACCCCTTTCGAGCACCTTC
TRBD2 | 16 | TRBJ2-5 | - | TRBV4-1 | CASSLFGGGSIETQYF | TGCGCCAGCAGCCTCTTCGGCGGGGGGTCGATAGAGACCCAGTACTTC
- | 13 | TRBJ1-1 | few | TRBV4-1 | CASSQDHEGRAFF | TGCGCCAGCAGCCAAGATCACGAGGGGAGAGCTTTCTTT
- | 14 | TRBJ2-7 | - | TRBV24-1 | CATSESGILPRLYF | TGTGCCACCAGTGAATCGGGTATTCTGCCGAGGCTGTACTTC
- | 14 | TRBJ1-1 | - | TRBV5-1 | CASSWGGENTEAFF | TGCGCCAGCAGCTGGGGTGGGGAGAACACTGAAGCTTTCTTT
TRBD1 | 12 | TRBJ1-1 | - | TRBV12-3/TRBV12-4 | CATGTGGTEAFF | TGTGCTACCGGGACAGGGGGCACTGAAGCTTTCTTT
- | 17 | TRBJ1-5 | - | TRBV5-1 | CASSLDPQSDSNQPQHF | TGCGCCAGCAGCTTGGACCCTCAGTCCGATAGCAATCAGCCCCAGCATTTT
- | 15 | TRBJ1-5 | - | TRBV27 | CASSLSGGSNQPQHF | TGTGCCAGCAGTTTATCGGGAGGGAGCAATCAGCCCCAGCATTTT
- | 14 | TRBJ2-1 | - | TRBV18 | CASSLTRVYNEQFF | TGTGCCAGCTCCCTCACTAGGGTCTACAATGAGCAGTTCTTC
- | 11 | TRBJ1-1 | - | TRBV10-2 | CASRDYTEAFF | TGCGCCAGCAGGGATTACACTGAAGCTTTCTTT
- | 13 | TRBJ1-5 | - | TRBV29-1 | CSAETGRNQPQHF | TGCAGCGCTGAGACAGGCCGCAATCAGCCCCAGCATTTT
- | 15 | TRBJ1-6 | - | TRBV18 | CASSPGSSYNSPLHF | TGTGCCAGCTCACCAGGGAGCTCCTATAATTCACCCCTCCACTTT
- | 15 | TRBJ2-7 | - | TRBV7-8 | CASSLEAGTPYEQYF | TGTGCCAGCAGCTTAGAAGCAGGCACACCCTACGAGCAGTACTTC
TRBD1 | 13 | TRBJ1-2 | - | TRBV10-3 | CATRQGENYGYTF | TGTGCCACCAGACAGGGGGAGAACTATGGCTACACCTTC
- | 12 | TRBJ2-7 | - | TRBV2 | CASKSQAYEQYF | TGTGCCAGCAAGAGTCAAGCCTACGAGCAGTACTTC
- | 12 | TRBJ2-3 | - | TRBV11-2 | CASSLAPGTQYF | TGTGCCAGCAGCTTAGCCCCCGGTACGCAGTATTTT
- | 15 | TRBJ1-2 | once | TRBV5-8 | CASSLDRGRGYGYTF | TGTGCCAGCAGCTTGGATCGCGGCAGGGGCTATGGCTACACCTTC
TRBD1 | 17 | TRBJ1-3 | - | TRBV5-5 | CASSLVPGQASGNTIYF | TGTGCCAGCAGCCTGGTCCCGGGACAGGCCTCTGGAAACACCATATATTTT
- | 12 | TRBJ2-5 | - | TRBV7-9 | CASSWGTETQYF | TGTGCCAGCAGCTGGGGGACGGAGACCCAGTACTTC
TRBD1 | 14 | TRBJ1-6 | once | TRBV5-1 | CASSGGDRASPLHF | TGCGCCAGCAGTGGGGGGGACAGGGCTTCACCCCTCCACTTT